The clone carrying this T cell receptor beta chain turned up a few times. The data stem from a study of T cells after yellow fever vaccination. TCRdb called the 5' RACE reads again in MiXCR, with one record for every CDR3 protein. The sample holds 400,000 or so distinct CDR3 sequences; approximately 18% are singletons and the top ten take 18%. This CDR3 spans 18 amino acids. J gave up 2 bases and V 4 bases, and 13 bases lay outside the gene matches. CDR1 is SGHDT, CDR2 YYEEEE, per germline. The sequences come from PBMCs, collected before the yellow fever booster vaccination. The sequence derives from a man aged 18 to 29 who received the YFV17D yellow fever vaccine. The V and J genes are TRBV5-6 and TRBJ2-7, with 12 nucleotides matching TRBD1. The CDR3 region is CASSGTGTGGSQTYEQYF. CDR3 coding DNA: TGTGCCAGCAGCGGGACCGGGACAGGGGGCTCCCAAACCTACGAGCAGTACTTC.